The next 24 T cell receptor beta chains were all read from a single sample in a study of T-cell memory formation after mild COVID-19. One entry per CDR3 protein, called by TCRdb with MiXCR from the 5' RACE reads. Among more than 150,000 distinct CDR3 sequences listed, about 18% were seen once. Source material: PBMCs or a T cell subset sorted from them (not recorded which). These receptors were obtained from a man between 18 and 35 years old who had mild COVID-19 (a few samples of this study predate the infection). Cell type and time point are not known.

The chain recombines TRBV5-1 with TRBJ2-7, with D possibly being TRBD2 (5 bases). V lost 4 bases and J lost 6, with 11 bases in between. The CDR3 contains 12 residues. Germline V gene lookup returns CDR1 SGHRS and CDR2 YFSETQ. CDR3 DNA: TGCGCCAGCAGCCTAGAAGAGGGCGAGCAGTACTTC. Translating it yields CASSLEEGEQYF.

This chain connects TRBV7-9 to TRBJ2-3; tentatively, D is TRBD1 or TRBD2 (6 bases each). The germline V gene encodes CDR1 SEHNR and CDR2 FQNEAQ (reference sequence). CDR3 size: 18 residues. Trimming took off 5 bases at V and 2 bases at J, with 23 bases between the two ends. CDR3 nucleotides: TGTGCCAGCAGCCCCGGGGGCTGGAACCAAAACCCCACAGATACGCAGTATTTT. It yields the protein CASSPGGWNQNPTDTQYF.

This rearrangement joins TRBV4-3 to TRBJ1-4; D call uncertain. This CDR3 comprises 15 residues. The ends were cut back, 3 bases at V and 4 bases at J, with 12 bases in the middle. The V gene's germline CDR1 is LGHNA and CDR2 YSLEER. In DNA form, the CDR3 reads TGCGCCAGCAGCCAGCAGGAGGCGGGTAATGAAAAACTGTTTTTT. Amino acids: CASSQQEAGNEKLFF.

The rearrangement joins TRBV16 to TRBJ1-1, with 7 bases matching TRBD1. With 5 bases clipped from V and 1 base from J, the junction kept 4 bases outside the gene matches. The CDR3 loop spans 14 amino acids. Germline CDR1 and CDR2: KGHSY and FQNENV. CDR3 amino acids: CASSAWTGNTEAFF. The CDR3 bases are TGTGCCAGCAGCGCATGGACAGGGAACACTGAAGCTTTCTTT.

V is TRBV7-2 and J is TRBJ2-7; 10 nucleotides agree with TRBD2. The CDR3 runs to 18 residues. The V gene end was trimmed by 1 base and the J gene end by 6 bases; junction bases not matched to a gene: 15. Germline-derived CDR1 and CDR2 are SGHTA and FQGNSA. Written as DNA, the CDR3 is TGTGCCAGCAGCTTAGAAGGAGCGGGGGGGCCTCGTTTGGGCGAGCAGTACGTC. This sequence encodes CASSLEGAGGPRLGEQYV.

The rearrangement uses TRBV5-1 and TRBJ2-1; 7 bases line up with TRBD1. The V segment lost 5 bases and the J segment 7 bases; nucleotides outside the gene matches: 9. This CDR3 contains 14 residues. CDR1 is SGHRS, CDR2 YFSETQ, per germline. The CDR3 coding sequence is TGCGCCAGCAGTCGAGACAGGGCAACGAATGAGCAGTTCTTC. Translating it yields CASSRDRATNEQFF.

V gene TRBV6-5 combines with J gene TRBJ1-2; 7 bases match TRBD1. The CDR3 consists of 14 residues. Germline V gene lookup returns CDR1 MNHEY and CDR2 SVGAGI. Trimming removed 5 bases from V and 7 bases from J; junction bases left unmatched: 10. DNA for the CDR3: TGTGCCAGCAGTATGACAGGGCTGACTGGTGGCTACACCTTC. Its translation is CASSMTGLTGGYTF.

At least ten counts were recorded for this clonotype. This rearrangement joins TRBV5-1 to TRBJ1-1; D perhaps matches TRBD1 (6 bases). CDR3 length: 14 amino acids. CDR1 and CDR2 (germline): SGHRS, YFSETQ. Trimming pared 7 bases from V and 1 base from J, leaving 14 bases between. The CDR3 sequence is CASGPDRTNTEAFF. Written as DNA, the CDR3 is TGCGCCAGCGGACCTGACAGGACGAACACTGAAGCTTTCTTT. Full variable domain (rest looked up from reference TRBV5-1 and TRBJ1-1): KAGVTQTPRYLIKTRGQQVTLSCSPISGHRSVSWYQQTPGQGLQFLFEYFSETQRNKGNFPGRFSGRQFSNSRSEMNVSTLELGDSALYLCASGPDRTNTEAFFGQGTRLTVV.

V is TRBV10-2 and J is TRBJ1-2; possible D gene TRBD1, 6 bases. V was clipped by 6 bases and J by 5 bases, with 10 bases between them. This CDR3 spans 12 amino acids. Germline CDR1 and CDR2: WSHSY and SAAADI. CDR3 sequence: CASSEQGYGYTF. CDR3 sequence (DNA): TGCGCCAGCAGCGAGCAGGGGTATGGCTACACCTTC.

J is TRBJ1-1 and V is TRBV9; D unclear. The CDR3 totals 13 residues. V lost 0 bases and J lost 5, with 8 bases in between. Germline V gene data show CDR1 as SGDLS and CDR2 as YYNGEE. This CDR3 is CASSVGVRTEAFF. In DNA, the CDR3 is TGTGCCAGCAGCGTAGGGGTGAGGACTGAAGCTTTCTTT.

This chain joins TRBV10-3 and TRBJ2-1, with 10 bases identical to TRBD1. Germline V gene data show CDR1 as ENHRY and CDR2 as SYGVKD. V shed 6 bases, J shed 4 bases, and the junction held 3 bases outside the gene matches. The CDR3 totals 14 residues. DNA of the CDR3: TGTGCCATCAGGCCGGGACAGGGGTACAATGAGCAGTTCTTC. It yields the protein CAIRPGQGYNEQFF.

This clonotype was found a few times. This chain connects TRBV10-3 to TRBJ1-2; D is unresolved. The V and J ends lost 3 bases and 6 bases respectively, with 8 bases between them. Germline V gene sequence: CDR1 ENHRY, CDR2 SYGVKD. The CDR3 extends over 12 amino acids. CDR3: CAISDVPDGYTF. As DNA, the CDR3 is TGTGCCATCAGTGATGTGCCGGATGGCTACACCTTC.

The chain links TRBV30 to TRBJ2-7, with a possible D match to TRBD2 (5 bases). V was trimmed by 5 bases and J by 3 bases, leaving 17 bases between them. This CDR3 has 14 residues. Germline V gives CDR1 GTSNPN, CDR2 SVGIG (reference sequence). The CDR3 nucleotides are TGTGCCTGGGTACCCCTAGCAATGAACTACGAGCAGTACTTC. This sequence encodes CAWVPLAMNYEQYF.

The table lists this clonotype with a few counts. The DNA for the CDR3 is TGTGCCAGCAGCCCGCAAGCGGGGAGGACAGATACGCAGTATTTT. Translation: CASSPQAGRTDTQYF. The chain has TRBV7-2 and TRBJ2-3; 7 nucleotides line up with TRBD2. Germline-derived CDR1 and CDR2 are SGHTA and FQGNSA. This CDR3 comprises 15 residues. The ends lost 5 bases at V and 3 bases at J; junction bases unmatched: 8.

The chain recombines TRBV15 with TRBJ1-2, with no clear D. The V and J ends lost 4 bases and 1 base respectively, with 4 bases between them. The germline gives CDR1 LNHNV, CDR2 YYDKDF (reference sequence). The CDR3 spans 12 residues. The CDR3 DNA reads TGTGCCACCAGCACGCTTAACTATGGCTACACCTTC. This gives the protein CATSTLNYGYTF.

The CDR3 DNA reads as TGTGCCAGCAGCCCGGCTGACAGCAGGAATGAGCAGTTCTTC. Its translation: CASSPADSRNEQFF. V is TRBV5-4 and J is TRBJ2-1; the D gene is possibly TRBD1 (5 bases). The germline V and J ends were trimmed by 4 bases and 7 bases, with 15 bases remaining between them. The CDR3 has 14 amino acids. Looked up from germline, CDR1 is SGHNT and CDR2 is YYREEE (reference sequence).

V is TRBV5-1 and J is TRBJ2-7, with unresolved D. The V and J ends lost 5 bases and 12 bases respectively, with 27 bases between them. The CDR3 length is 15 residues. Germline V gene data show CDR1 as SGHRS and CDR2 as YFSETQ. The DNA of the CDR3 is TGCGCCAGCAGTTCCGGACCCGCCGGGCCTTCAACTTGGTACGTC. Protein product: CASSSGPAGPSTWYV.

The rearrangement links TRBV9 to TRBJ2-3, with D uncertain. CDR1 SGDLS and CDR2 YYNGEE come from the germline V gene. V was clipped by 4 bases and J by 7 bases, with 16 bases between them. This CDR3 has 14 residues. As DNA, the CDR3 is TGTGCCAGCAGCTCCTCGGGCACTGGGCATACGCAGTATTTT. It specifies CASSSSGTGHTQYF.

The rearrangement uses TRBV16 and TRBJ2-7, with a possible D match to TRBD2 (6 bases). Trimming stripped 2 bases from V and 5 bases from J, with 16 bases between. Germline loops: CDR1 KGHSY, CDR2 FQNENV. This CDR3 is built from 15 residues. The CDR3 loop is CASSQTGIGGNEQYF. CDR3 DNA sequence: TGTGCCAGCAGCCAAACCGGAATAGGCGGGAACGAGCAGTACTTC.

This clonotype was observed a few times. The gene calls are TRBV20-1 and TRBJ1-2; D is perhaps TRBD1 (6 bases). Per germline, CDR1 DFQATT and CDR2 SNEGSKA (reference sequence). This CDR3 comprises 13 residues. V was pared by 5 bases and J by 4 bases, with 14 bases between. The chain's CDR3 is CSAPAGAGYGYTF. CDR3 bases: TGCAGTGCTCCTGCGGGGGCCGGCTATGGCTACACCTTC.

The chain uses TRBV2 and TRBJ2-3; the match to TRBD2 covers 11 bases. Germline-derived CDR1 and CDR2 are SNHLY and FYNNEI. V shed 6 bases and J 5 bases; nucleotides not matched to a gene: 7. The CDR3 runs 15 residues. CDR3 sequence reads: CASRPLAGGQDTQYF. The CDR3 DNA is TGTGCCAGCAGGCCCCTAGCGGGGGGTCAAGATACGCAGTATTTT.

This clonotype was found a few times. The chain joins TRBV7-2 to TRBJ1-4, with a weak D call TRBD1 (6 bases). This CDR3 is 15 amino acids long. Trimming stripped 5 bases from V and 8 bases from J, with 18 bases between. Germline-derived CDR1 and CDR2 are SGHTA and FQGNSA. The CDR3 protein is CASSPRGWGLEKLFF. In nucleotides, the CDR3 is TGTGCCAGCAGCCCTAGGGGGTGGGGGCTAGAAAAACTGTTTTTT.

This clonotype was detected many times. This rearrangement joins TRBV30 to TRBJ2-4; 8 bases line up with TRBD1. After removal of 1 base from V and 8 bases from J, the junction contained 4 bases not matched to a gene. The CDR3 is 13 residues long. Germline CDR1 and CDR2: GTSNPN and SVGIG (reference sequence). The CDR3 sequence: CAWSAGGRDIQYF. As DNA, the CDR3 is TGTGCCTGGAGTGCAGGGGGCAGGGACATTCAGTACTTC.

This chain joins TRBV6-5 and TRBJ2-3, with 12 bases that match TRBD1. The junction had 10 bases not matched to a gene; V was cut back by 6 bases and J by 3 bases. The CDR3 is made up of 17 amino acids. Germline loops: CDR1 MNHEY, CDR2 SVGAGI. Here the CDR3 reads CASSPPPGQGATDTQYF. The CDR3 DNA reads as TGTGCCAGCAGCCCCCCTCCGGGACAGGGGGCAACAGATACGCAGTATTTT.